The clone carrying this TCR beta chain was seen ten or more times. The antigen remains unidentified. These data come from a study of neurological immune-mediated disorders. Study outcomes and limitations: Falling below healthy controls, multiple sclerosis showed the least TCR clonal expansion, while HTLV-1-associated myelopathy showed the most.

The study built unsorted libraries from 2 million PBMCs kept at -80 C. The ends lost 6 bases at V and 4 bases at J; junction bases unmatched: 8. The CDR3 covers 16 residues. cDNA synthesis was performed by 5'RACE with 10-nucleotide random UMIs. TCRdb re-called the 5' RACE reads through MiXCR, storing one row per CDR3 protein. Of around 27,000 distinct CDR3 sequences detected, about 16% appear once; the ten largest clones hold roughly a quarter. The V and J genes are TRBV12-3 or TRBV12-4 and TRBJ2-3, with 12 positions matching TRBD2. The source is a man in his 70s in good health. The sample taken for sequencing was PBMCs. CDR3 DNA: TGTGCCAGCAGCAAGACTAGCGGGGGAGGCGCAGATACGCAGTATTTT. It codes for CASSKTSGGGADTQYF.